What follows are 20 T cell receptor beta chains derived from one specimen sequenced in a study of resident and recirculating memory T cells in vitiligo. The assay was immunoSEQ multiplex PCR, and TCRdb's table has in-frame clones only and misses some. The sample holds 70,000 to 85,000 clones, about nine tenths seen once. Input material: blood. The receptors were sampled from a male donor with vitiligo.

The rearrangement uses TRBV7-2 and TRBJ2-2; 12 bases align to TRBD2. V dropped 4 bases and J dropped 4; count of bases not matched to a gene: 7. This CDR3 comprises 17 residues. Germline V gives CDR1 SGHTA, CDR2 FQGNSA. The CDR3 DNA follows: TGTGCCAGCAGCTCAGGACTAGCGGGGATAGGCACCGGGGAGCTGTTTTTT. It translates to CASSSGLAGIGTGELFF.

This clone came up a few times. This chain connects TRBV4-2 to TRBJ1-2; D not resolved. V was clipped by 0 bases and J by 4 bases, with 12 bases between them. Germline values: CDR1 LGHNA, CDR2 YNFKEQ. This CDR3 contains 15 residues. CDR3 residues: CASSQDEVVSYGYTF. As DNA, the CDR3 is TGTGCCAGCAGCCAAGATGAGGTAGTTAGCTATGGCTACACCTTC.

This clone was recorded a few times. This chain uses TRBV10-3 with TRBJ1-1, with D possibly matching TRBD1 (6 bases). Trimming removed 7 bases at V and 10 bases at J, with 16 bases between. Germline CDR1 reads ENHRY; CDR2 reads SYGVKD. The CDR3 has 12 residues. The CDR3 protein is CAIMGDRPSAFF. In DNA, the CDR3 is TGTGCCATCATGGGTGACAGGCCGTCAGCTTTCTTT.

V and J are TRBV6-1 and TRBJ1-2; 7 bases map to TRBD1. V lost 6 bases to trimming and J lost 4 bases; unmatched junction nucleotides: 8. The CDR3 has 14 residues. The germline gives CDR1 MNHNS, CDR2 SASEGT. CDR3 nucleotide sequence: TGTGCCAGCAGGGAGACAGGGCCTGCCTATGGCTACACCTTC. Amino acids: CASRETGPAYGYTF.

The CDR3 here is CASSHPTSGGYGNTGELFF. The CDR3 DNA reads as TGTGCCAGCAGTCACCCGACTAGCGGGGGTTACGGTAACACCGGGGAGCTGTTTTTT. The chain joins TRBV28 to TRBJ2-2, with 12 bases fitting TRBD2. V shed 5 bases, J shed 2 bases, and the junction held 12 bases outside the gene matches. Germline lookup yields CDR1 MDHEN and CDR2 SYDVKM. The CDR3 contains 19 residues.

This chain joins TRBV12-5 and TRBJ2-1; D is ambiguous. With 6 bases removed from V and 7 bases from J, the gap between germline ends came to 4 bases. Per the germline V gene, CDR1 is LGHNT and CDR2 is FRNRAP. This CDR3 region has 10 residues. CDR3 protein: CASGSNEQFF. The CDR3 DNA is TGTGCTAGTGGGTCTAATGAGCAGTTCTTC.

This sequence joins TRBV11-2 and TRBJ2-2; 10 bases match TRBD2. The CDR3 sequence is 16 residues long. Losses at the gene ends were 5 bases for V and 6 bases for J; bases not matched to a gene: 9. CDR1 and CDR2 from the germline V gene are SGHAT and FQNNGV. CDR3 in amino acids: CASSPFQRGGAGELFF. The CDR3 DNA sequence: TGTGCCAGCAGCCCCTTTCAGCGGGGGGGCGCCGGGGAGCTGTTTTTT.

This rearrangement joins TRBV5-4 to TRBJ1-1, with D possibly TRBD1 on 5 matching bases. V was cut by 4 bases and J by 8 bases, with 12 bases left in between. This CDR3 region has 12 residues. The germline CDR1 and CDR2 sequences are SGHNT and YYREEE (reference sequence). CDR3 nucleotide sequence: TGTGCCAGCAGCGGAACACAGGAAGAAGCTTTCTTT. It specifies CASSGTQEEAFF.

The chain links TRBV6-1 to TRBJ1-6, with TRBD1 as a possible D gene (6 bases). CDR1 is MNHNS, CDR2 SASEGT, per germline. The V end was cut by 4 bases, the J end by 0 bases, with 16 bases between. The CDR3 extends over 18 amino acids. CDR3 residues: CASSVQGTASSYNSPLHF. CDR3 in DNA: TGTGCCAGCAGTGTACAGGGAACTGCGAGCTCCTATAATTCACCCCTCCACTTT.

The chain joins TRBV28 to TRBJ1-3; 8 bases agree with TRBD1. The length of the CDR3 is 15 residues. Trimming removed 6 bases from V and 1 base from J; junction bases left unmatched: 5. Germline V gene sequence: CDR1 MDHEN, CDR2 SYDVKM. The CDR3 reads CASSRTGGSGNTIYF. CDR3 nucleotide sequence: TGTGCCAGCAGCCGTACAGGGGGGTCTGGAAACACCATATATTTT. Filled out from reference TRBV28 and TRBJ1-3, the complete variable domain reads DVKVTQSSRYLVKRTGEKVFLECVQDMDHENMFWYRQDPGLGLRLIYFSYDVKMKEKGDIPEGYSVSREKKERFSLILESASTNQTSMYLCASSRTGGSGNTIYFGEGSWLTVV.

This chain links TRBV4-2 with TRBJ2-5; 9 nucleotides align to TRBD2. This CDR3 is 17 amino acids long. Germline V gives CDR1 LGHNA, CDR2 YNFKEQ. V shed 0 bases, J shed 4 bases, and the junction held 9 bases outside the gene matches. The CDR3 loop reads CASSQEKGGGAIETQYF. CDR3 in DNA: TGTGCCAGCAGCCAAGAAAAGGGCGGGGGGGCGATAGAGACCCAGTACTTC.

This chain links TRBV29-1 with TRBJ2-7, with a tentative D call TRBD1 (7 bases). Germline CDR1 SQVTM, CDR2 ANQGSEA. There are 13 residues in the CDR3. The V and J ends lost 6 bases and 3 bases respectively, with 15 bases between them. Written as DNA, the CDR3 is TGCAGCGTGGCGGGACAGCGTCTCTACGAGCAGTACTTC. It is translated as CSVAGQRLYEQYF.

The genes are TRBV7-3 and TRBJ2-7; the D is unclear. The CDR3 is 15 amino acids. Trimming pared 0 bases from V and 0 bases from J, leaving 9 bases between. Germline CDR1 and CDR2: SGHTA and FQGTGA. In nucleotides, the CDR3 is TGTGCCAGCAGCTTAACGTCCGTTAGCTCCTACGAGCAGTACTTC. Its protein is CASSLTSVSSYEQYF.

The chain has TRBV5-6 and TRBJ2-1; 9 nucleotides line up with TRBD2. The CDR3 is made up of 14 amino acids. Germline assignment: CDR1 SGHDT and CDR2 YYEEEE. V lost 8 bases and J lost 9; bases outside the gene matches: 12. In DNA, the CDR3 is TGTGCCAGTAATTCGCGAGCGGGGGGCTCTGAGCAGTTCTTC. This encodes CASNSRAGGSEQFF.

The rearrangement links TRBV4-3 to TRBJ1-4, with 7 bases matching TRBD1. V was pared by 0 bases and J by 4 bases, with 5 bases of the junction left unmatched. Per germline, CDR1 LGHNA and CDR2 YSLEER. This CDR3 has 16 amino acids. This CDR3 reads CASSQDVPGGNEKLFF. The CDR3 nucleotides read TGCGCCAGCAGCCAAGATGTGCCAGGGGGTAATGAAAAACTGTTTTTT.

The chain couples TRBV19 to TRBJ2-1; possibly TRBD2 for D (7 bases). Germline CDR1 LNHDA, CDR2 SQIVND (reference sequence). The germline V and J ends were trimmed by 7 bases and 4 bases, with 17 bases remaining between them. The CDR3 has 15 residues. CDR3 nucleotide sequence: TGTGCCAGTAAAGGAGGGGGGGGTGTATACAATGAGCAGTTCTTC. Translation: CASKGGGGVYNEQFF.

The rearrangement uses TRBV27 and TRBJ1-4; D is ambiguous. Germline V lookup: CDR1 MNHEY, CDR2 SMNVEV (reference sequence). This CDR3 region has 13 residues. Deletions cut 6 bases from V and 8 bases from J, with 13 bases between. The CDR3 sequence is CASSPYFEEKLFF. The CDR3 DNA follows: TGTGCCAGCAGCCCTTACTTCGAGGAAAAACTGTTTTTT.

The chain is built from TRBV29-1 and TRBJ1-1; no clear D gene. Germline CDR1 SQVTM, CDR2 ANQGSEA. V dropped 8 bases and J dropped 4 bases, with 17 bases sitting between them. The CDR3 covers 13 residues. CDR3 protein: CSPLKPLGTEAFF. The CDR3 DNA reads as TGCAGCCCCCTAAAACCCCTTGGCACTGAAGCTTTCTTT.

V and J are TRBV4-3 and TRBJ1-1; weak D call: TRBD1 (5 bases). Germline-derived CDR1 and CDR2 are LGHNA and YSLEER. There are 13 residues in the CDR3. Trimming pared 0 bases from V and 8 bases from J, leaving 10 bases between. Here the CDR3 reads CASSQDRESEAFF. The DNA of the CDR3 is TGCGCCAGCAGCCAAGACAGGGAATCAGAAGCTTTCTTT.

This chain connects TRBV6-5 to TRBJ1-1; D possibly corresponds to TRBD1 (5 bases). V shed 4 bases and J shed 1 base, with 7 bases lying between them. CDR3 length equals 13 residues. Germline CDR1 MNHEY, CDR2 SVGAGI. The CDR3 here is CASSWGGNTEAFF. The CDR3 DNA is TGTGCCAGCAGTTGGGGGGGGAACACTGAAGCTTTCTTT.